Below are 27 T cell receptor beta chains sequenced from a single sample in a study of blood T cell repertoires in COVID-19. Profiling relied on immunoSEQ multiplex PCR, and the TCRdb table lists in-frame clones only, not all of them. The data show fewer than 350,000 clones, with around 85% seen just once and 2% to 3% held by the top ten. What was sequenced was PBMCs or T cells enriched from blood (not recorded which). These receptors all come from a woman aged 45-65 years who had recovered from COVID-19.

The V gene is TRBV11-2, the J gene TRBJ1-1, with D tentatively TRBD1 (6 bases). CDR1 and CDR2 (germline): SGHAT, FQNNGV. V lost 0 bases, J lost 4 bases, and 9 bases lay in between. The CDR3 totals 14 residues. CDR3 nucleotide sequence: TGTGCCAGCAGCTTAGATACAGGGAGCACTGAAGCTTTCTTT. Translating gives CASSLDTGSTEAFF.

The chain has TRBV12-3 or TRBV12-4 and TRBJ1-2, with 7 bases that match TRBD1. The CDR3 consists of 13 residues. Trimming cost V 6 bases and J 7 bases; bases outside gene matches: 8. CDR3 sequence (DNA): TGTGCCAGCAGGCCCGACAGGGATGGTGGCTACACCTTC. Amino acid sequence: CASRPDRDGGYTF.

The chain recombines TRBV19 with TRBJ1-4; D gene unclear. V lost 5 bases to trimming and J lost 7 bases, with 8 bases between them. The CDR3 loop spans 12 amino acids. CDR1 LNHDA and CDR2 SQIVND come from the germline V gene (reference sequence). The CDR3, as DNA: TGTGCCAGTAGTCATTACGGTGAAAAACTGTTTTTT. It specifies CASSHYGEKLFF. The full variable domain, with the rest looked up from reference TRBV19 and TRBJ1-4, is DGGITQSPKYLFRKEGQNVTLSCEQNLNHDAMYWYRQDPGQGLRLIYYSQIVNDFQKGDIAEGYSVSREKKESFPLTVTSAQKNPTAFYLCASSHYGEKLFFGSGTQLSVL.

The chain recombines TRBV30 with TRBJ2-7, with 12 bases that match TRBD1. V lost 5 bases and J lost 4; bases outside the gene matches: 9. The CDR3 length is 15 residues. Germline lookup yields CDR1 GTSNPN and CDR2 SVGIG (reference sequence). This CDR3 is CAWVRWDRGRYEQYF. In nucleotides, the CDR3 is TGTGCCTGGGTTCGTTGGGACAGGGGGCGGTACGAGCAGTACTTC.

The V and J genes are TRBV19 and TRBJ1-3; 7 bases map to TRBD1. CDR1 and CDR2 (germline): LNHDA, SQIVND (reference sequence). The length of the CDR3 is 17 residues. With V trimmed by 7 bases and J by 0 bases, 12 bases remained unmatched. The CDR3: CASKANRGSHSGNTIYF. The CDR3 bases are TGTGCCAGTAAAGCGAACAGGGGCAGCCACTCTGGAAACACCATATATTTT.

This clone appeared once. The chain employs TRBV10-3 and TRBJ1-5, with a weak D call TRBD1 (5 bases). Trimming took 7 bases from V and 2 from J, leaving 15 bases between them. Germline V gene sequence: CDR1 ENHRY, CDR2 SYGVKD. The CDR3 length is 15 residues. CDR3 region: CAIKADGGGNQPQHF. The CDR3 region has the DNA TGTGCCATCAAGGCGGACGGGGGAGGCAATCAGCCCCAGCATTTT.

This rearrangement joins TRBV7-2 to TRBJ2-3; TRBD1 is a possible D gene (5 bases). CDR3 length equals 14 residues. With 3 bases removed from V and 2 bases from J, the gap between germline ends came to 9 bases. The germline gives CDR1 SGHTA, CDR2 FQGNSA. CDR3 sequence: CASSFRQSTDTQYF. As DNA, the CDR3 is TGTGCCAGCAGCTTTCGACAGTCCACAGATACGCAGTATTTT.

The V and J genes are TRBV28 and TRBJ1-2; TRBD1 is a possible D gene (5 bases). V was shortened by 4 bases and J by 2 bases, with 11 bases between the two germline ends. CDR1 and CDR2 (germline): MDHEN, SYDVKM. This CDR3 region has 14 residues. Here the CDR3 reads CASSYGATNYGYTF. CDR3 in DNA: TGTGCCAGCAGTTATGGGGCGACCAACTATGGCTACACCTTC.

V is TRBV10-3 and J is TRBJ1-5; perhaps TRBD1 as D (6 bases). CDR1 and CDR2 from the germline V gene are ENHRY and SYGVKD. The CDR3 runs to 13 residues. The V and J ends lost 4 bases and 4 bases respectively, with 8 bases between them. The DNA for the CDR3 is TGTGCCATCAGTGTGCAGGGGAATCAGCCCCAGCATTTT. Encoded protein: CAISVQGNQPQHF.

The chain joins TRBV3-1 (or the pseudogene TRBV3-2) to TRBJ2-3, with 9 bases lining up with TRBD2. Germline assignment: CDR1 LGHDT and CDR2 YNNKEL (reference sequence). Trimming removed 5 bases from V and 3 bases from J; junction bases left unmatched: 12. The CDR3 is 17 amino acids. The CDR3 sequence is CASSATLLAGKTDTQYF. The CDR3 region has the DNA TGTGCCAGCAGCGCCACGCTTCTAGCGGGGAAGACAGATACGCAGTATTTT.

J is TRBJ1-2 and V is TRBV12-2; the table calls TRBD1, which could not be checked here. TRBV12-2 is a pseudogene locus. This CDR3 is 16 amino acids long. CDR3 amino acids: CASRLAGQGLGYGYTF. CDR3 bases: TGTGCAAGTCGCTTAGCGGGACAGGGGCTAGGCTATGGCTACACCTTC.

The chain recombines TRBV27 with TRBJ1-2; 9 nucleotides line up with TRBD1. Germline V CDR1 and CDR2: MNHEY, SMNVEV (reference sequence). V trimming: 4 bases; J trimming: 4 bases; junction bases outside the gene matches: 1. The CDR3 has 13 residues. The CDR3 region is CASSSGQGYGYTF. The CDR3 coding sequence is TGTGCCAGCAGTTCGGGACAGGGCTATGGCTACACCTTC.

The chain uses TRBV3-1 (or the pseudogene TRBV3-2) and TRBJ1-2; no reliable D call. Trimming removed 4 bases at V and 4 bases at J, with 10 bases between. CDR1 and CDR2 from the germline V gene are LGHDT and YNNKEL (reference sequence). The CDR3 is 13 amino acids. DNA of the CDR3: TGTGCCAGCAGCCCAACACCTAGCTATGGCTACACCTTC. It specifies CASSPTPSYGYTF.

This chain links TRBV19 with TRBJ2-7; D gene unclear. In germline, CDR1 is LNHDA, CDR2 SQIVND (reference sequence). The V end lost 6 bases, the J end lost 5 bases, and 17 bases lay between the germline ends. This CDR3 spans 14 amino acids. The CDR3 protein is CASRSTGLVNEQYF. The CDR3 DNA sequence: TGTGCCAGTAGAAGCACTGGGCTGGTGAACGAGCAGTACTTC.

The rearrangement uses TRBV12-3 or TRBV12-4 and TRBJ1-4; 8 bases are shared with TRBD1. V was clipped by 6 bases and J by 7 bases; unmatched bases: 4. CDR3 length equals 13 residues. CDR3 protein: CASSGRGREKLFF. In DNA, the CDR3 is TGTGCCAGCAGCGGCAGGGGGCGTGAAAAACTGTTTTTT.

The chain carries TRBV7-2 and TRBJ1-2; D call uncertain. The CDR3 extends over 15 amino acids. The V gene lost 4 bases and the J gene lost 6 bases, with 18 bases spanning the gap. Germline values: CDR1 SGHTA, CDR2 FQGNSA. The CDR3 region is CASSWAEPSLDGYTF. CDR3 DNA sequence: TGTGCCAGCAGCTGGGCAGAACCATCTCTCGATGGCTACACCTTC.

V usage is TRBV7-2 and J usage is TRBJ1-2; D remains ambiguous. Trimming removed 1 base from V and 4 bases from J, with 7 bases in between. CDR3 length equals 13 residues. Germline V gives CDR1 SGHTA, CDR2 FQGNSA. DNA for the CDR3: TGTGCCAGCAGCTTAGGAGGGTCCTATGGCTACACCTTC. It specifies CASSLGGSYGYTF.

The gene calls are TRBV11-2 and TRBJ2-2; TRBD1 aligns across 8 bases. The CDR3 is 15 amino acids. V shed 4 bases and J 2 bases; nucleotides not matched to a gene: 3. Germline CDR1 SGHAT, CDR2 FQNNGV. For the CDR3, the DNA is TGTGCCAGCAGCTACTCAGGGGGCAACACCGGGGAGCTGTTTTTT. Translated: CASSYSGGNTGELFF.

The chain couples TRBV5-4 to TRBJ1-4, with TRBD1 matching over 9 bases. V shed 3 bases and J 0 bases; nucleotides not matched to a gene: 3. The CDR3 is 16 amino acids. Germline V CDR1 and CDR2: SGHNT, YYREEE (reference sequence). CDR3 in amino acids: CASSWRTGATNEKLFF. The CDR3 DNA follows: TGTGCCAGCAGCTGGAGGACAGGGGCAACTAATGAAAAACTGTTTTTT.

This chain uses TRBV5-1 with TRBJ2-3; D gene ambiguous. Germline CDR1 reads SGHRS; CDR2 reads YFSETQ. The CDR3 contains 16 residues. Trimming took off 0 bases at V and 2 bases at J, with 13 bases between the two ends. The CDR3 here is CASSLVSHHSTDTQYF. CDR3 bases: TGCGCCAGCAGCTTGGTCTCCCACCACTCCACAGATACGCAGTATTTT.

CDR3 region: CASSQDSGRASTDTQYF. CDR3 nucleotides: TGCGCCAGCAGCCAAGACTCTGGGAGAGCGAGCACAGATACGCAGTATTTT. The rearrangement joins TRBV4-3 to TRBJ2-3; D is perhaps TRBD2 (5 bases). In germline, CDR1 is LGHNA, CDR2 YSLEER. V was shortened by 0 bases and J by 0 bases, with 13 bases between the two germline ends. The CDR3 contains 17 residues.

The CDR3 DNA follows: TGCGCCAGCAGCCACCGACTAGCGGGAGCTGGTGAGCAGTTCTTC. This encodes CASSHRLAGAGEQFF. The chain is built from TRBV4-1 and TRBJ2-1, with 12 bases aligning to TRBD2. The V gene's germline CDR1 is MGHRA and CDR2 YSYEKL. The CDR3 has 15 residues. The V segment lost 3 bases and the J segment 9 bases; nucleotides outside the gene matches: 6.

The J gene is TRBJ2-1, the V gene TRBV19, with a weak D call TRBD1 (5 bases). Trimming stripped 1 base from V and 7 bases from J, with 11 bases between. The germline V gene encodes CDR1 LNHDA and CDR2 SQIVND (reference sequence). The CDR3 length is 14 residues. CDR3 amino acids: CASSIVQGFNEQFF. The CDR3, as DNA: TGTGCCAGTAGTATAGTTCAGGGCTTTAATGAGCAGTTCTTC.

This clone occurred once. The chain employs TRBV25-1 and TRBJ1-1; tentatively, D is TRBD1 (6 bases). This CDR3 is built from 17 residues. Trimming took 2 bases from V and 0 from J, leaving 16 bases between them. Germline CDR1 MGHDK, CDR2 SYGVNS. The CDR3 is CASSEVEGGIMNTEAFF. CDR3 sequence (DNA): TGTGCCAGCAGTGAAGTCGAGGGGGGGATCATGAACACTGAAGCTTTCTTT. Filled out from reference TRBV25-1 and TRBJ1-1, the complete variable domain reads EADIYQTPRYLVIGTGKKITLECSQTMGHDKMYWYQQDPGMELHLIHYSYGVNSTEKGDLSSESTVSRIRTEHFPLTLESARPSHTSQYLCASSEVEGGIMNTEAFFGQGTRLTVV.

The rearrangement uses TRBV28 and TRBJ2-7; D perhaps matches TRBD2 (7 bases). CDR1 is MDHEN and CDR2 is SYDVKM in the germline V gene. This CDR3 comprises 14 residues. Trimming removed 5 bases from V and 4 bases from J, with 15 bases in between. The CDR3 here is CASSPGGGLYEQYF. The CDR3 DNA reads as TGTGCCAGCAGTCCTGGGGGGGGCCTTTACGAGCAGTACTTC.

V is TRBV3-1 (or the pseudogene TRBV3-2) and J is TRBJ1-5, with D perhaps TRBD1 (5 bases). Trimming cost V 4 bases and J 4 bases, with 8 bases left between them. Germline assignment: CDR1 LGHDT and CDR2 YNNKEL (reference sequence). The CDR3 has 13 amino acids. The CDR3 sequence is CASSPDRNQPQHF. CDR3 in DNA: TGTGCCAGCAGCCCCGACAGAAATCAGCCCCAGCATTTT.

The V gene is TRBV27, the J gene TRBJ2-3; a possible D gene is TRBD1 (5 bases). CDR1 MNHEY and CDR2 SMNVEV come from the germline V gene (reference sequence). CDR3 length equals 13 residues. With 6 bases removed from V and 1 base from J, the gap between germline ends came to 8 bases. The DNA of the CDR3 is TGTGCCAGCAGCAGGGCACGCACAGATACGCAGTATTTT. This gives the protein CASSRARTDTQYF.